This T cell receptor (beta chain) comes out of a study of OX40 agonist ivuxolimab in advanced cancers. About the study as a whole: Ivuxolimab was an agonistic, fully human IgG2 monoclonal antibody directed against OX40 (CD134), a costimulatory receptor. Intravenous ivuxolimab was administered to patients every 2 weeks at six dose levels: 0.01, 0.1, 0.3, 1.5, 3 and 10 mg/kg. Of the roughly 52 dose-escalation patients, hepatocellular carcinoma was present in about 20, melanoma in approximately 15, renal cell carcinoma in 9 and head and neck cancer in 9. In the dose-escalation cohort, more than 80% of patients were male, and the mean age was around 60 years with a range of roughly 20 to 79. Prior anti-PD-1, anti-PD-L1 or anti-CTLA-4 therapy was permitted, and approximately 40% of dose-escalation patients had received checkpoint inhibitors. Partial responses occurred in three dose-escalation patients, of whom one had hepatocellular carcinoma and two had cutaneous melanoma. The purpose of peripheral TCRbeta sequencing was to test whether ivuxolimab changed TCR sequence diversity and led to clonal T-cell expansion. The paper describes the monotherapy dose-escalation part (N of about 54 patients) of the phase I trial of ivuxolimab. Here is what the overall study found, with its caveats: Low levels of normalized T-cell clonal expansion were also seen in some patients who did not respond. In partial responders in the 0.1-3.0 mg/kg groups, normalized peripheral clonal expansion was found to be among the lowest, especially among CD8+ T cells. After ivuxolimab, expanded clones were on average more numerous among CD8+ T cells than among CD4+ T cells. At doses of 0.1 to 3.0 mg/kg, clonal expansion of both CD4+ and CD8+ blood T cells was observed from baseline to week 6. The antigen specificity of the peripheral T cells that underwent clonal expansion was not determined.

Patients with autoimmune disease history or receiving systemic immunosuppression were excluded from the trial. Peripheral blood for TCR sequencing was drawn from every dose cohort at baseline, at cycle 4 day 1 and at cycle 7 day 1. The samples were taken from a phase I, first-in-human, multicenter, open-label dose-escalation trial of ivuxolimab. The trial enrolled adults with locally advanced or metastatic head and neck squamous cell, hepatocellular, melanoma or renal cell carcinoma. Before TCR sequencing, CD4+ T cells and CD8+ T cells were sorted from peripheral blood as separate populations. To sequence the TCRbeta CDR3 region, genomic DNA was isolated from the sorted cells. The immunoSEQ Assay was used to sequence the TCRbeta CDR3 regions. TCRdb obtained this table from immuneACCESS and retained in-frame rearrangements with V and J assigned. These tables miss some clones; where compared with another copy, unresolved V genes account for less than half of the shortfall, and the remainder is unexplained. This sample has more than 25,000 clones in its table, and 74% of those were observed once. 9.5% to 15% of the sample comes from the top ten.

Note on this clone: It lacks a known antigen. No base quality values were provided; no much bigger clone lies one nucleotide off.

The germline ends are 17 bases apart after V is trimmed by 4 bases and J by 7 bases. From the cysteine through the phenylalanine, the CDR3 covers 14 amino acids. Solely the CDR3 DNA is kept, with 42 bases framed from the first base. According to the germline V gene, CDR1 reads SGHRS and CDR2 reads YFSETQ. This chain joins TRBV5-1 to TRBJ1-1; no D gene can be assigned with confidence. The sequence came from an adult with an advanced solid tumor such as melanoma, head and neck, liver or kidney cancer. This material consisted of CD4+ or CD8+ T cells sorted from blood, taken in a trial of the OX40 agonist ivuxolimab. The bases are TGCGCCAGCAGCGTTGGACGGGCATTGGGTGAAGCTTTCTTT. This gives the protein CASSVGRALGEAFF.